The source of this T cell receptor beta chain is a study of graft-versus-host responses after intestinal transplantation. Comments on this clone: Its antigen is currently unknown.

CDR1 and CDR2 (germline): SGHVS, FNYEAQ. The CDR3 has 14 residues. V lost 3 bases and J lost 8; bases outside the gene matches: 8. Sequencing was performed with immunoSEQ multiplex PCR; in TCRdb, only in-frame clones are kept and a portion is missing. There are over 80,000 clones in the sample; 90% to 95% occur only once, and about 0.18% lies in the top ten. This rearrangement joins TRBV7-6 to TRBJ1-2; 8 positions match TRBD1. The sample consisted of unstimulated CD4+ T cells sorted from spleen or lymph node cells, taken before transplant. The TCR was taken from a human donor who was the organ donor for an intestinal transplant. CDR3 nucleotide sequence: TGTGCCAGCAGCTTGGCAACAGGGGGTCGCGGCTACACCTTC. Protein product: CASSLATGGRGYTF.